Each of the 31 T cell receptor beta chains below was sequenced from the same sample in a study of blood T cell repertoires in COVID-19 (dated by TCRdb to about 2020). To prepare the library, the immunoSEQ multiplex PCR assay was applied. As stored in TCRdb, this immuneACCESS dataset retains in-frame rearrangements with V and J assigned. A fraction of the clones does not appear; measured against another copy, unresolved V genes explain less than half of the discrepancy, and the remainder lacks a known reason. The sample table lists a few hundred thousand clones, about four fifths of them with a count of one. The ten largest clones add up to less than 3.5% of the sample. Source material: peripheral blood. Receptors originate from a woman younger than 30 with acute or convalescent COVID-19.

The CDR3 sequence is CASSTREALPNEQFF. The DNA of the CDR3 is TGTGCCAGCAGCACGCGGGAGGCCCTTCCCAATGAGCAGTTCTTC. V usage is TRBV5-4 and J usage is TRBJ2-1, with 8 bases fitting TRBD2. Germline assignment: CDR1 SGHNT and CDR2 YYREEE (reference sequence). J lost 6 bases, V lost 4 bases, and 9 bases had no gene match. The CDR3 is 15 residues long.

The CDR3 nucleotides read TGTGCCAGCAGTAATTGGGACAGTTCCGACTACGAGCAGTACTTC. Protein sequence: CASSNWDSSDYEQYF. The chain has TRBV27 and TRBJ2-7; TRBD1 matches 7 bases. Germline V gives CDR1 MNHEY, CDR2 SMNVEV (reference sequence). This CDR3 is 15 amino acids long. J gave up 3 bases and V 5 bases, and 10 bases lay outside the gene matches.

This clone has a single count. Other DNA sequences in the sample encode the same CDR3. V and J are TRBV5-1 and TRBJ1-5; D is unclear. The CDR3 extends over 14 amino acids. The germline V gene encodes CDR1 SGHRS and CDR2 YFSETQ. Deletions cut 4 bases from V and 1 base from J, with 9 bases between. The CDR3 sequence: CASSPSGSNQPQHF. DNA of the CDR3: TGCGCCAGCAGCCCGTCGGGGAGCAATCAGCCCCAGCATTTT.

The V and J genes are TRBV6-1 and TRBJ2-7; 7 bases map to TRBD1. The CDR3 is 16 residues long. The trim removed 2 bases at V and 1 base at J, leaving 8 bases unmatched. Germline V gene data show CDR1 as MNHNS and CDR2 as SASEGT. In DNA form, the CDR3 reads TGTGCCAGCAGTGAACTAGGGGGCAGGGGGTCCTACGAGCAGTACTTC. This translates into CASSELGGRGSYEQYF.

CDR3 in DNA: TGTGCCAGTAGTTCCCCGACAGGGGGGAAGGACGAGCAGTACTTC. Protein product: CASSSPTGGKDEQYF. This chain uses TRBV19 with TRBJ2-7; 9 bases map to TRBD1. Trimming at V came to 5 bases and at J to 5 bases, leaving 10 bases not matched to a gene. Per germline, CDR1 LNHDA and CDR2 SQIVND (reference sequence). The CDR3 extends over 15 amino acids.

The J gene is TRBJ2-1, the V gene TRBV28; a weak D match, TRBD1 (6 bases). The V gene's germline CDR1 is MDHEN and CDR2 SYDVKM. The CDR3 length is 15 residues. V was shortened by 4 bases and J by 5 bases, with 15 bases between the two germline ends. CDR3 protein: CASSSTGTLDNEQFF. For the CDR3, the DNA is TGTGCCAGCAGTTCCACAGGGACGTTGGACAATGAGCAGTTCTTC.

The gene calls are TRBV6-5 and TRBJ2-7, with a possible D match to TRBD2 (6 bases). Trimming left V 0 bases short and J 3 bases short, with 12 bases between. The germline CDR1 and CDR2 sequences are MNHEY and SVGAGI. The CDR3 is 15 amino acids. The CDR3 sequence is CASSYSTEGFYEQYF. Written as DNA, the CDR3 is TGTGCCAGCAGTTACTCGACGGAGGGATTCTACGAGCAGTACTTC.

The CDR3 protein is CASSFGGTGDTTNEKLFF. CDR3 sequence (DNA): TGTGCCAGCAGCTTCGGTGGGACAGGGGACACAACTAATGAAAAACTGTTTTTT. The rearrangement links TRBV27 to TRBJ1-4; 10 bases align to TRBD1. Trimming removed 6 bases from V and 0 bases from J; junction bases left unmatched: 10. The CDR3 is 18 amino acids. CDR1 is MNHEY, CDR2 SMNVEV, per germline (reference sequence).

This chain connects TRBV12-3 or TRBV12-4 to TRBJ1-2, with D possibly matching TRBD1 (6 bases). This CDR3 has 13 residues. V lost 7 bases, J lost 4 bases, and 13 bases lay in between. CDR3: CASTPTGTYGYTF. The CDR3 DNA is TGTGCCAGCACCCCGACAGGTACCTATGGCTACACCTTC.

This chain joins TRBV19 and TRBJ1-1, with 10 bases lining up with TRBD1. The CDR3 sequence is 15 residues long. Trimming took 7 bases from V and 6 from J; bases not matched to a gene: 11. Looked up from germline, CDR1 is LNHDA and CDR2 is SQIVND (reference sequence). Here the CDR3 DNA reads TGTGCCAGTAAGTTTTTCAGACAGGGGGCACCTGAAGCTTTCTTT. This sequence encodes CASKFFRQGAPEAFF.

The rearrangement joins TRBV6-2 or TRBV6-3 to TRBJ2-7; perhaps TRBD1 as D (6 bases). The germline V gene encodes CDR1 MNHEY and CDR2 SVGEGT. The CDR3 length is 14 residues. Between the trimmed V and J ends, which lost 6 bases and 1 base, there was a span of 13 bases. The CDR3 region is CASSATGGSYEQYF. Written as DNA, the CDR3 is TGTGCCAGCAGCGCGACAGGCGGATCCTACGAGCAGTACTTC.

CDR3 in DNA: TGTGCCAGCAGCCAAGATCCACCGGGGGTCGGGGAGGAAGCTTTCTTT. Translation gives CASSQDPPGVGEEAFF. The genes are TRBV3-1 (or the pseudogene TRBV3-2) and TRBJ1-1, with D possibly being TRBD1 (5 bases). The V end lost 0 bases, the J end lost 8 bases, and 19 bases lay between the germline ends. CDR3 length: 16 residues. CDR1 LGHDT and CDR2 YNNKEL come from the germline V gene (reference sequence).

CDR3 sequence reads: CASSQGLADFYEQYF. CDR3 in DNA: TGTGCCAGCAGCCAAGGACTAGCGGACTTCTACGAGCAGTACTTC. The chain combines TRBV14 with TRBJ2-7; TRBD2 agrees at 9 bases. CDR1 and CDR2 (germline): SGHDN, FVKESK. CDR3 length: 15 residues. V lost 1 base and J lost 3; bases outside the gene matches: 4. Looking up the rest from reference TRBV14 and TRBJ2-7 gives the full variable domain: EAGVTQFPSHSVIEKGQTVTLRCDPISGHDNLYWYRRVMGKEIKFLLHFVKESKQDESGMPNNRFLAERTGGTYSTLKVQPAELEDSGVYFCASSQGLADFYEQYFGPGTRLTVT.

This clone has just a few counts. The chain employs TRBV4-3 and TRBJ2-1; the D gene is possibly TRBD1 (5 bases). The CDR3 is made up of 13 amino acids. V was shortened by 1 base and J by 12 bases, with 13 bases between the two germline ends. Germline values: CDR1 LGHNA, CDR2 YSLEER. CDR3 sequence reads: CASSQGVTVGQFF. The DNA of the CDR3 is TGCGCCAGCAGCCAAGGAGTGACAGTCGGGCAGTTCTTC.

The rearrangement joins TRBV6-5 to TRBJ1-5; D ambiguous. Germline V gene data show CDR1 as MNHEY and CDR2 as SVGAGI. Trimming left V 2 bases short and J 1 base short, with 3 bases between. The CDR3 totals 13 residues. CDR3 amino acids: CASSYRSNQPQHF. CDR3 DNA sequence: TGTGCCAGCAGTTACCGGAGCAATCAGCCCCAGCATTTT.

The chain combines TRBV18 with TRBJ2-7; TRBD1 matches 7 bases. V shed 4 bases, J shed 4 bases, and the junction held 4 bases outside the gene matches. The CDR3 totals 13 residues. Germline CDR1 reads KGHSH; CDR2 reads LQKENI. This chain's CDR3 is CASSRSGGYEQYF. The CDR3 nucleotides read TGTGCCAGCTCACGATCAGGGGGATACGAGCAGTACTTC. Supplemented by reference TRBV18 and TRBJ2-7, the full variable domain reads NAGVMQNPRHLVRRRGQEARLRCSPMKGHSHVYWYRQLPEEGLKFMVYLQKENIIDESGMPKERFSAEFPKEGPSILRIQQVVRGDSAAYFCASSRSGGYEQYFGPGTRLTVT.

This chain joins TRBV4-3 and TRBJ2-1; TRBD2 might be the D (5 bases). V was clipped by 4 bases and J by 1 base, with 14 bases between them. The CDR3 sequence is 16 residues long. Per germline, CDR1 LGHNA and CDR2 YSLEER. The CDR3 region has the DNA TGCGCCAGCAGCCGGTGGGGAGCTGGGTCCTACAATGAGCAGTTCTTC. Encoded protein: CASSRWGAGSYNEQFF.

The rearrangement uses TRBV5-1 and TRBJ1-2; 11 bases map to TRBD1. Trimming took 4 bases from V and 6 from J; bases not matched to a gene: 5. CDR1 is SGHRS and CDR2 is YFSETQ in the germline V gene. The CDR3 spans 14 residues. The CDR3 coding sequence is TGCGCCAGCAGCCCGGACAGGGGGCCGGATGGCTACACCTTC. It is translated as CASSPDRGPDGYTF.

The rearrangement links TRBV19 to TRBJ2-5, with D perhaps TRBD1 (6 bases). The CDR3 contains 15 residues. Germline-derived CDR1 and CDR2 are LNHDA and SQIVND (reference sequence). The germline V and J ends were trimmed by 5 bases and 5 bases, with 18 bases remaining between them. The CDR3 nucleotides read TGTGCCAGTAGTTCAAGGGGGAAAAGCTGGGAGACCCAGTACTTC. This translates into CASSSRGKSWETQYF.

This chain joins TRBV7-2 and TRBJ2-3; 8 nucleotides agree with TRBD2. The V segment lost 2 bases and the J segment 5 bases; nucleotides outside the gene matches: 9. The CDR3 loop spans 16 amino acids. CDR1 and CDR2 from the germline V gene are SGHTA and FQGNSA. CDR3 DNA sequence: TGTGCCAGCAGCTTATGGCGGGGGGAATTCGTAGATACGCAGTATTTT. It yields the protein CASSLWRGEFVDTQYF.

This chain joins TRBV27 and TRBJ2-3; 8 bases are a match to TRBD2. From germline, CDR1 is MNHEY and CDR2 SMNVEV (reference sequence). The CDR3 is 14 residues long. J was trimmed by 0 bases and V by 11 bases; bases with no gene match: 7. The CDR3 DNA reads TGTGCCTGCAACGCGGGAGGAAGCACAGATACGCAGTATTTT. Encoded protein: CACNAGGSTDTQYF.

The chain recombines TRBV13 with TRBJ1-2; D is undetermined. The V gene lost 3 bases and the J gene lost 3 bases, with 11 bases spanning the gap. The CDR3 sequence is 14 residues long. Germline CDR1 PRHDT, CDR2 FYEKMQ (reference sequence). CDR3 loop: CASSFSNYDYGYTF. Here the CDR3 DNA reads TGTGCCAGCAGCTTCAGTAACTATGACTATGGCTACACCTTC.

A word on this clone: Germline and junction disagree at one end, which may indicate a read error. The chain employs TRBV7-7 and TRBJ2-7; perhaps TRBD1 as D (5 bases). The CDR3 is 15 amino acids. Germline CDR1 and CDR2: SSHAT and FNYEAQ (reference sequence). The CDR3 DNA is TGTGCTAGCAGCCCTGGCCCAGGGCCTACCTACGAGCAGTACTTC. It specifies CASSPGPGPTYEQYF. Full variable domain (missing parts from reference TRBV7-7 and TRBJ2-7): GAGVSQSPRYKVTKRGQDVTLRCDPISSHATLYWYQQALGQGPEFLTYFNYEAQPDKSGLPSDRFSAERPEGSISTLTIQRTEQRDSAMYRCASSPGPGPTYEQYFGPGTRLTVT.

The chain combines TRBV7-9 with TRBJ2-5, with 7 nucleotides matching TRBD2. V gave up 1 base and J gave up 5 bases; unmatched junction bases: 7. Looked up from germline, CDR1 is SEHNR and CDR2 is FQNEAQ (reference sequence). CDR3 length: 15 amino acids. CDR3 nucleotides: TGTGCCAGCAGCTTAGTAACGGCGGGAGCGGAGACCCAGTACTTC. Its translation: CASSLVTAGAETQYF.

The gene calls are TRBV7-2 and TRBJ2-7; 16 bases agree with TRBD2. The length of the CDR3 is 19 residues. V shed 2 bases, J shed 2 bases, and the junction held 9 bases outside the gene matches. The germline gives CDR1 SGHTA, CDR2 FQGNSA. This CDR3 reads CASSLKGLAGGGTPYEQYF. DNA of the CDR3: TGTGCCAGCAGCTTAAAGGGACTAGCGGGAGGGGGAACCCCCTACGAGCAGTACTTC.

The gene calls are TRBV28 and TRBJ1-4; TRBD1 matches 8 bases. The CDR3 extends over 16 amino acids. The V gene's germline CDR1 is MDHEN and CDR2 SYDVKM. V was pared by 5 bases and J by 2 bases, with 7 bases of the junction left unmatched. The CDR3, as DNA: TGTGCCAGCAGTCCTACAGGGGGATCGACTAATGAAAAACTGTTTTTT. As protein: CASSPTGGSTNEKLFF.

CDR3 DNA sequence: TGTGCCACCCGGACCGGACAGTTGAATAATTCACCCCTCCACTTT. It encodes CATRTGQLNNSPLHF. V and J are TRBV28 and TRBJ1-6, with D possibly TRBD1 on 6 matching bases. The CDR3 length is 15 residues. The V gene's germline CDR1 is MDHEN and CDR2 SYDVKM. V gave up 10 bases and J gave up 5 bases, with 18 bases separating them.

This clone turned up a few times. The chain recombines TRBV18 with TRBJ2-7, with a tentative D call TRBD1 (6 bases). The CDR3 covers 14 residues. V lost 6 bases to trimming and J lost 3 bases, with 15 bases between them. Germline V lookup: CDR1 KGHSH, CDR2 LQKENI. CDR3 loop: CASSRVSGDYEQYF. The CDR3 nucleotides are TGTGCCAGCTCCCGGGTTTCAGGGGACTACGAGCAGTACTTC.

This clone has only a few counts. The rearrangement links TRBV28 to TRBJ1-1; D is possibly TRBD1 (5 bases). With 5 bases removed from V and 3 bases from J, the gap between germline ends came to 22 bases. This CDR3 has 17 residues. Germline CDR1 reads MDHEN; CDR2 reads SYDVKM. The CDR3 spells CASSAASRVGRDTEAFF. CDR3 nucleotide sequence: TGTGCCAGCAGTGCCGCCTCCAGGGTAGGGAGGGACACTGAAGCTTTCTTT.

The CDR3 nucleotides are TGCGCCAGCAGCGCCCGACAGGGGGTAGAGACTGAAGCTTTCTTT. Amino acids: CASSARQGVETEAFF. V is TRBV5-1 and J is TRBJ1-1, with TRBD1 identical over 9 bases. The CDR3 spans 15 residues. J was trimmed by 5 bases and V by 4 bases; bases with no gene match: 9. Germline V gives CDR1 SGHRS, CDR2 YFSETQ.

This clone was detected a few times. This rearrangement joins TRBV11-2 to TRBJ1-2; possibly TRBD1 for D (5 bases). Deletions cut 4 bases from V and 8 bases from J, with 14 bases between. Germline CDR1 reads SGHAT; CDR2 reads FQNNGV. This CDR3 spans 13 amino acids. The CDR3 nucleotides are TGTGCCAGCAGCTCGTCGGGGGGGAAGGGCTACACCTTC. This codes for CASSSSGGKGYTF.